The source of this T cell receptor beta chain is a study of blood T cell repertoires in COVID-19. Clones were sequenced by immunoSEQ multiplex PCR, and TCRdb holds only the in-frame ones, with some missing. The data show just over 300,000 clones, 80% to 90% seen once. V was pared by 1 base and J by 10 bases, with 14 bases between. In germline, CDR1 is MNHNS, CDR2 SASEGT. The CDR3 runs 15 residues. This clonotype was sampled from a man aged 25 to 40 who had recovered from COVID-19. Sequencing used PBMCs or T cells enriched from blood (not recorded which). This rearrangement joins TRBV6-1 to TRBJ1-6, with D possibly TRBD1 on 5 matching bases. The CDR3 region is CASSEGAGRGSPLHF. CDR3 sequence (DNA): TGTGCCAGCAGTGAAGGTGCAGGGCGGGGGTCACCCCTCCACTTT.